What follows are 11 T cell receptor beta chains derived from one specimen sequenced in a study of T cells in Graves' hyperthyroidism and ophthalmopathy. Amplification of TCR beta CDR3 regions used RNA as the template. The HTBI set primed first-round TCR CDR3 RT-PCR. TCRdb re-derived calls from the multiplex PCR reads in MiXCR, one entry per CDR3 protein. This table has about 550,000 distinct CDR3 sequences, less than 25% appearing once. The source material was blood. The receptors were gathered from a young man with Graves' hyperthyroidism.

Worth noting for this clonotype: Being one base from a much bigger clone, this may be a read error. The genes are TRBV6-1 and TRBJ1-3; D unclear. CDR3 length equals 13 residues. Looked up from germline, CDR1 is MNHNS and CDR2 is SASEGT. In DNA form, the CDR3 reads TGTGCCAGCACCAGGAAAGGAGGAAACGCCATATATTTT. It is translated as CASTRKGGNAIYF.

This clonotype showed up just a few times. The rearrangement joins TRBV12-3 or TRBV12-4 to TRBJ2-5; 11 positions match TRBD1. The ends lost 5 bases at V and 5 bases at J; junction bases unmatched: 10. CDR3 length: 16 residues. The CDR3 loop is CASSPIGTGGPETQYF. As DNA, the CDR3 is TGTGCCAGCAGTCCAATCGGGACAGGGGGTCCGGAGACCCAGTACTTC.

The chain couples TRBV5-5 to TRBJ1-1; the D is unclear. Trimming cost V 4 bases and J 2 bases, with 15 bases left between them. The germline gives CDR1 SGHKS, CDR2 YYEKEE (reference sequence). This CDR3 is built from 15 residues. CDR3 in amino acids: CASSGRMTSNTEAFF. The CDR3 bases are TGTGCCAGCAGCGGACGGATGACCTCAAACACTGAAGCTTTCTTT.

The chain couples TRBV6-5 to TRBJ1-5; 7 nucleotides match TRBD1. V lost 0 bases and J lost 12; bases outside the gene matches: 5. Looked up from germline, CDR1 is MNHEY and CDR2 is SVGAGI. The CDR3 is made up of 13 amino acids. DNA of the CDR3: TGTGCCAGCAGTTACTCAAGGGACAGTGACCAGCATTTT. Its protein product is CASSYSRDSDQHF.

At least ten counts were recorded for this clonotype. The chain recombines TRBV20-1 with TRBJ1-1, with 8 bases matching TRBD1. V lost 6 bases to trimming and J lost 1 base; unmatched junction nucleotides: 10. CDR1 and CDR2 from the germline V gene are DFQATT and SNEGSKA (reference sequence). CDR3 length: 15 residues. The CDR3 coding sequence is TGCAGTGCCTCGGACAGGGCGAAGGGGAACACTGAAGCTTTCTTT. It codes for CSASDRAKGNTEAFF.

The chain employs TRBV5-1 and TRBJ2-3; 8 bases map to TRBD1. Germline V CDR1 and CDR2: SGHRS, YFSETQ. This CDR3 comprises 14 residues. J lost 5 bases, V lost 3 bases, and 5 bases had no gene match. CDR3 sequence: CASSSRQGQDTQYF. CDR3 DNA: TGCGCCAGCAGCTCGAGACAGGGGCAAGATACGCAGTATTTT.

This clonotype was recorded at least ten times. The chain uses TRBV15 and TRBJ2-2; the match to TRBD2 covers 7 bases. The CDR3 covers 14 residues. Germline CDR1 LNHNV, CDR2 YYDKDF (reference sequence). V dropped 8 bases and J dropped 3; count of bases not matched to a gene: 6. The CDR3 reads CATEGGVDTGELFF. DNA of the CDR3: TGTGCCACCGAGGGAGGGGTCGACACCGGGGAGCTGTTTTTT.

The rearrangement links TRBV7-8 to TRBJ2-5, with D possibly matching TRBD2 (6 bases). Germline V gene lookup returns CDR1 SGHVS and CDR2 FQNEAQ. V was cut by 2 bases and J by 3 bases, with 13 bases left in between. This CDR3 contains 15 residues. In nucleotides, the CDR3 is TGTGCCAGCAGCTTACTGCCGGGAGTTGAAGAGACCCAGTACTTC. This encodes CASSLLPGVEETQYF.

The sample holds many counts of this clonotype. A much larger clone differs by one base, so this may be a read error. The chain is built from TRBV6-1 and TRBJ1-1; D unclear. Trimming cost V 7 bases and J 2 bases, with 14 bases left between them. Germline CDR1 and CDR2: MNHNS and SASEGT. There are 14 residues in the CDR3. The DNA for the CDR3 is TGTGCCAGCATGAGCAGCGCCCTTAACACTGAAGCTTTCTTT. The encoded protein is CASMSSALNTEAFF.

This clonotype came up a few times. Lacking the conserved final phenylalanine or tryptophan, this CDR3 likely reflects a read error. This chain uses TRBV19 with TRBJ1-1; 11 nucleotides align to TRBD1. The germline gives CDR1 LNHDA, CDR2 SQIVND (reference sequence). The CDR3 covers 15 residues. The J segment lost 1 base and the V segment lost 6 bases, leaving 4 bases of the junction unmatched. In DNA form, the CDR3 reads TGTGCCAGTAGCCCGGACAGGGGGCAGAACACTGAAGCTTTCCTT. It codes for CASSPDRGQNTEAFL.

This clonotype has ten or more counts. The rearrangement joins TRBV6-2 or TRBV6-3 to TRBJ1-5; no clear D. V lost 1 base and J 1 base, leaving 11 bases between the germline ends. This CDR3 has 16 residues. Germline V gene data show CDR1 as MNHEY and CDR2 as SVGEGT. CDR3 amino acids: CASSYFGLRSNQPQHF. The CDR3 DNA reads TGTGCCAGCAGTTACTTCGGACTGAGAAGCAATCAGCCCCAGCATTTT.